This section outlines one T cell receptor beta chain sequence together with its context. This clonotype was seen many times. Its binding antigen is unknown. Base qualities are missing; no much larger clone stands one base away. This specimen comes from a study of blood T cells in healthy people across ages (dated by TCRdb to the mid-2010s). About the full investigation: In model experiments, roughly one uniquely barcoded TCR beta cDNA molecule per two T cells was captured by template switching. Age-related changes in TCR beta repertoire diversity were measured in the study by deep sequencing normalized with unique cDNA molecular identifiers. The donors were split into four age groups: young (average about 16 years), middle-aged (39), aged (approximately 60) and long-lived (roughly 80). Donors of different ages were randomly distributed across sequencing lanes to avoid experimental bias. Two additional independent replicas of 1 million unique cDNA reads from the same blood draw were analyzed for two donors (one aged 18 to 29 and one aged 80 or older). Overall study outcomes, separate from this receptor: Estimates of total diversity based on one million sequenced T cells were regarded as lower bounds and as underestimates. Because the CMV infection status of the donors was unknown, age-related changes in expanded clonotypes may potentially have been confounded. Because profiling used bulk unsorted PBMCs, naive and antigen-experienced compartments could not be compared conclusively. Compared with the aged group, the long-lived group had more naive CD4+ T cells, fewer expanded clones and increased TCR diversity, suggesting age selection. Observed TCR beta diversity per million T cells fell roughly linearly with age, and a significant reduction was already apparent by age approximately 41. Observed TCR beta diversity correlated strongly with the percentage of naive T cells measured by flow cytometry.

The method was 5' RACE. Sequencing was carried out with an Illumina HiSeq 2500. A second PCR of about 6 to 12 cycles was run with a J-beta primer mix and a sample-barcoded 5' primer. A template-switch 5' adaptor carrying 12 random nucleotides introduced a unique molecular identifier onto each TCR beta cDNA molecule. Each sample yielded at least 3 million CDR3-containing paired-end reads. All of the RNA was converted into first-strand cDNA using the Mint cDNA synthesis kit, with a TRBC-specific oligonucleotide serving as the primer. After uracil-DNA glycosylase treatment, a first 18-cycle PCR used universal primers M1SS and BC2_uni_R on all cDNA. The paper's processing steps were these. Normalization of each sample was performed by random selection of 1 million high-quality reads, each carrying a distinct molecular identifier. Reads sharing molecular identifiers were discarded rather than binned into consensus sequences. MiTCR, with a Q25 quality threshold and the strictest error-elimination algorithm, was used for CDR3 identification, clonotype clustering and error correction. Lower-bound total TCR beta diversity was estimated with a nonparametric unseen species model using Euler transformation. TCRdb took the public reads, trimmed them with fastp at Q25, ran MiXCR for clone calling and kept in-frame beta chains. Under each unique CDR3 protein, matching rows form one entry showing the most common genes and DNA. It is TCRdb's table, rather than the study itself, that gives the V and J calls and clone size. The sample data list roughly 900,000 distinct CDR3 sequences, and around 48% of these were observed just once. The top ten constitute around 15% of the sample.

From its cysteine to its phenylalanine, the CDR3 spans 15 amino acids. Kept here is only the CDR3 DNA, which spans 45 bases and is read in frame from base 1. The V end gives up 4 bases and the J end 3 bases, leaving 6 bases in the junction not matched to a gene. For CDR1 and CDR2, the germline V gene lists MGHRA and YSYEKL. Systemically healthy Caucasian individuals from Russia, roughly 40 in total and aged roughly 6 to 90 years, were included as donors. About 10 milliliters of peripheral blood were collected from each donor into EDTA-treated Vacutainer tubes. Ficoll-Paque density-gradient centrifugation was used to isolate PBMCs, with at least 6.5 million per sample. Trizol reagent was used to extract total RNA from the PBMCs, yielding at least 5 micrograms per sample. Naive CD45RAhigh/CD27high T cell percentages were measured by flow cytometry on a PBMC aliquot from every donor.

The chain is made from TRBV4-1 and TRBJ2-3, with 8 bases in between that match TRBD2. Sequencing input: blood. This TCR came from a man in his thirties or forties in good health. In nucleotide form, the sequence is TGCGCCAGCAGCCGCGACGGGGGGGGTACAGATACGCAGTATTTT. The encoded protein is CASSRDGGGTDTQYF.